The sequence of this T cell receptor (beta chain) was determined in a study of cytomegalovirus exposure and HLA in healthy donors. Study-wide results and caveats: The study listed under 200 cytomegalovirus-associated TCR beta chains. Data from an earlier analysis indicated that most TCR beta V segments were productive either about 90% or about 30% of the time. The CMV antigen specificity of a few CMV-associated chains was confirmed through in vitro analysis.

Healthy bone marrow donors made up the cohort. This PCR relied on a set of 60 Vbeta primers and 13 Jbeta primers. The repertoire was sequenced with immunoSEQ multiplex PCR; TCRdb's copy has only in-frame clones and lacks some. The repertoire has about 89,000 clones, around nine tenths of them found once; the top ten carry approximately 10%. On this clone: Antigen: not known.

The ends lost 4 bases at V and 8 bases at J; junction bases unmatched: 8. The length of the CDR3 is 13 residues. Looked up from germline, CDR1 is GTSNPN and CDR2 is SVGIG (reference sequence). The clonotype comes from a man aged 30-40 years in good health and CMV-seropositive. The chain carries TRBV30 and TRBJ1-1; 9 positions agree with TRBD1. The sequencing sample was made of PBMCs. The CDR3: CAWIHRGRLEAFF. The CDR3 DNA reads TGTGCCTGGATCCACAGGGGGCGCCTCGAAGCTTTCTTT.